The 31 T cell receptor beta chains given below trace back to one sample, sequenced in a study of cytomegalovirus exposure and HLA in healthy donors. In the PCR, 60 Vbeta and 13 Jbeta primers were used. Method: immunoSEQ multiplex PCR; TCRdb's copy keeps in-frame clones and lacks some. Of about 170,000 clones listed, approximately 71% are singletons. Sequencing was done on a sample of PBMCs. The receptors were sampled from a girl aged 10 to 17 in good health and CMV-seronegative.

This sequence joins TRBV30 and TRBJ1-1; D not resolved. This CDR3 spans 14 amino acids. Germline lookup yields CDR1 GTSNPN and CDR2 SVGIG (reference sequence). V gave up 0 bases and J gave up 4 bases, with 12 bases separating them. CDR3 sequence: CAWSVAGRITEAFF. The CDR3 region has the DNA TGTGCCTGGAGTGTAGCGGGCCGAATCACTGAAGCTTTCTTT.

The chain joins TRBV18 to TRBJ1-4; tentative D call: TRBD1 (5 bases). The V gene lost 3 bases and the J gene lost 8 bases, with 13 bases spanning the gap. The CDR3 is 14 amino acids. Germline CDR1 is KGHSH and CDR2 is LQKENI. In nucleotides, the CDR3 is TGTGCCAGCTCACCGGTGACAGAACTGGAAAAACTGTTTTTT. Amino acid sequence: CASSPVTELEKLFF.

The table lists this clone with a few counts. The chain is built from TRBV7-6 and TRBJ2-7; D is possibly TRBD1 (5 bases). Germline V gene data show CDR1 as SGHVS and CDR2 as FNYEAQ. The V end lost 2 bases, the J end lost 5 bases, and 16 bases lay between the germline ends. The CDR3 totals 15 residues. The CDR3 is CASSLRGSTPHEQYF. The CDR3 nucleotides are TGTGCCAGCAGCTTAAGGGGATCCACTCCCCACGAGCAGTACTTC.

The V call is TRBV19, the J call TRBJ2-2; the match to TRBD1 covers 11 bases. J was trimmed by 5 bases and V by 7 bases; bases with no gene match: 9. The CDR3 has 16 amino acids. The germline CDR1 and CDR2 sequences are LNHDA and SQIVND (reference sequence). The CDR3 reads CASTRGTGGVTGELFF. The CDR3 DNA sequence: TGTGCCAGTACCAGGGGGACAGGGGGTGTGACCGGGGAGCTGTTTTTT.

This chain connects TRBV11-2 to TRBJ2-7; tentative D call: TRBD1 (6 bases). There are 14 residues in the CDR3. With 5 bases removed from V and 3 bases from J, the gap between germline ends came to 14 bases. Germline lookup yields CDR1 SGHAT and CDR2 FQNNGV. CDR3 sequence (DNA): TGTGCCAGCAGCCACGGACAGTTTCGCTACGAGCAGTACTTC. This codes for CASSHGQFRYEQYF.

This chain joins TRBV18 and TRBJ1-2; weak D call: TRBD1 (6 bases). Germline CDR1 and CDR2: KGHSH and LQKENI. Trimming shortened V by 3 bases and J by 6 bases, and 11 bases separated the two germline ends. The CDR3 spans 13 residues. This CDR3 is CASSPLDRDGYTF. DNA of the CDR3: TGTGCCAGCTCACCCTTGGACAGAGATGGCTACACCTTC.

The chain has TRBV6-4 and TRBJ1-2; D gene uncertain. The germline V and J ends were trimmed by 0 bases and 8 bases, with 4 bases remaining between them. The germline V gene encodes CDR1 MRHNA and CDR2 SNTAGT. This CDR3 comprises 11 residues. This CDR3 is CASSDSRGYTF. The CDR3 bases are TGTGCCAGCAGTGACTCGCGCGGCTACACCTTC.

V is TRBV9 and J is TRBJ1-1; D may be TRBD1 (6 bases). The CDR3 runs to 12 residues. CDR1 and CDR2 from the germline V gene are SGDLS and YYNGEE. Trimming shortened V by 3 bases and J by 5 bases, and 8 bases separated the two germline ends. The CDR3 is CASSADRTEAFF. The DNA of the CDR3 is TGTGCCAGCAGCGCCGACAGGACTGAAGCTTTCTTT.

The chain uses TRBV27 and TRBJ2-2, with TRBD1 matching over 9 bases. CDR1 and CDR2 from the germline V gene are MNHEY and SMNVEV (reference sequence). The CDR3 covers 17 residues. V was pared by 1 base and J by 5 bases, with 8 bases of the junction left unmatched. The DNA for the CDR3 is TGTGCCAGCAGTTTATTATCGGGGGACAGGGTTACCGGGGAGCTGTTTTTT. As protein: CASSLLSGDRVTGELFF.

This clone was found a few times. CDR3 DNA: TGCGCCAGCAGCCGGGGACAGGGAGAAAAACTGTTTTTT. Translated, it gives CASSRGQGEKLFF. The chain combines TRBV5-1 with TRBJ1-4; 9 positions match TRBD1. The germline CDR1 and CDR2 sequences are SGHRS and YFSETQ. V trimming: 4 bases; J trimming: 8 bases; junction bases outside the gene matches: 3. The CDR3 consists of 13 residues. Combining the CDR3 with reference TRBV5-1 and TRBJ1-4 gives the whole variable domain KAGVTQTPRYLIKTRGQQVTLSCSPISGHRSVSWYQQTPGQGLQFLFEYFSETQRNKGNFPGRFSGRQFSNSRSEMNVSTLELGDSALYLCASSRGQGEKLFFGSGTQLSVL.

The V call is TRBV5-1, the J call TRBJ2-5; D perhaps matches TRBD2 (5 bases). Germline-derived CDR1 and CDR2 are SGHRS and YFSETQ. This CDR3 is 18 amino acids long. V lost 0 bases, J lost 5 bases, and 23 bases lay in between. In nucleotides, the CDR3 is TGCGCCAGCAGCTTGGGTGTACTGACACGAGGGAGTTACGAGACCCAGTACTTC. The encoded protein is CASSLGVLTRGSYETQYF.

CDR3 region: CASSLVVTGGSPLHF. The CDR3 DNA is TGTGCCAGCAGCTTGGTAGTGACAGGGGGTTCACCCCTCCACTTT. The rearrangement joins TRBV5-5 to TRBJ1-6; 9 bases map to TRBD1. J was trimmed by 9 bases and V by 0 bases; bases with no gene match: 4. The CDR3 runs to 15 residues. CDR1 and CDR2 (germline): SGHKS, YYEKEE (reference sequence).

This chain connects TRBV5-1 to TRBJ1-2, with TRBD1 as a possible D gene (5 bases). The CDR3 runs to 16 residues. Trimming pared 2 bases from V and 2 bases from J, leaving 16 bases between. Germline CDR1 reads SGHRS; CDR2 reads YFSETQ. CDR3 in amino acids: CASSFLSGAGNYGYTF. In DNA, the CDR3 is TGCGCCAGCAGCTTCCTTAGTGGGGCCGGGAACTATGGCTACACCTTC.

This clone has just a few counts. The rearrangement uses TRBV6-5 and TRBJ1-3, with D perhaps TRBD1 (6 bases). The CDR3 contains 15 residues. CDR1 is MNHEY and CDR2 is SVGAGI in the germline V gene. V lost 0 bases and J 0 bases, leaving 6 bases between the germline ends. The CDR3 loop reads CASSYSDSSGNTIYF. The CDR3 nucleotides read TGTGCCAGCAGTTACTCGGACAGCTCTGGAAACACCATATATTTT.

This rearrangement joins TRBV6-1 to TRBJ2-7, with D perhaps matching TRBD1 (6 bases). CDR3 size: 14 residues. Germline V lookup: CDR1 MNHNS, CDR2 SASEGT. Between the trimmed V and J ends, which lost 4 bases and 0 bases, there was a span of 10 bases. CDR3 nucleotides: TGTGCCAGCAGTGGAGACAGGAGCTCCTACGAGCAGTACTTC. Protein sequence: CASSGDRSSYEQYF.

The chain has TRBV4-1 and TRBJ1-6, with D maybe TRBD1 (5 bases). Between the trimmed V and J ends, which lost 1 base and 10 bases, there was a span of 14 bases. The CDR3 is made up of 15 amino acids. Germline CDR1 reads MGHRA; CDR2 reads YSYEKL. Here the CDR3 DNA reads TGCGCCAGCAGCCAAGCTATCCAGGGAGGGTCACCCCTCCACTTT. Translating it yields CASSQAIQGGSPLHF.

The chain is built from TRBV19 and TRBJ1-6; 7 nucleotides match TRBD1. Germline assignment: CDR1 LNHDA and CDR2 SQIVND (reference sequence). The J segment lost 7 bases and the V segment lost 5 bases, leaving 14 bases of the junction unmatched. The CDR3 loop spans 17 amino acids. This chain's CDR3 is CASSFEDRPMSNSPLHF. CDR3 in DNA: TGTGCCAGTAGTTTCGAGGACAGGCCCATGTCCAATTCACCCCTCCACTTT. Combining the CDR3 with reference TRBV19 and TRBJ1-6 gives the whole variable domain DGGITQSPKYLFRKEGQNVTLSCEQNLNHDAMYWYRQDPGQGLRLIYYSQIVNDFQKGDIAEGYSVSREKKESFPLTVTSAQKNPTAFYLCASSFEDRPMSNSPLHFGNGTRLTVT.

The chain carries TRBV6-5 and TRBJ1-2; TRBD1 matches at 9 bases. In germline, CDR1 is MNHEY, CDR2 SVGAGI. V dropped 6 bases and J dropped 4; count of bases not matched to a gene: 9. The CDR3 sequence is 15 residues long. The CDR3 reads CASRRGQGKGYGYTF. The CDR3 coding sequence is TGTGCCAGCAGAAGAGGACAGGGGAAAGGCTATGGCTACACCTTC.

This clone was counted between two and nine times. V and J are TRBV7-6 and TRBJ2-3; maybe TRBD2 (6 bases). Germline lookup yields CDR1 SGHVS and CDR2 FNYEAQ. V shed 5 bases and J shed 4 bases, with 13 bases lying between them. CDR3 length: 14 amino acids. The CDR3 DNA follows: TGTGCCAGCAGCCCGGGACTTATCCCAGATACGCAGTATTTT. Translation gives CASSPGLIPDTQYF.

V is TRBV5-1 and J is TRBJ2-2; D is possibly TRBD1 (6 bases). This CDR3 has 15 residues. V dropped 0 bases and J dropped 3 bases, with 9 bases sitting between them. CDR1 and CDR2 from the germline V gene are SGHRS and YFSETQ. CDR3 DNA: TGCGCCAGCAGCTTGGTACAGGGTGACACCGGGGAGCTGTTTTTT. Its protein is CASSLVQGDTGELFF.

This sequence joins TRBV6-5 and TRBJ1-2; a possible D gene is TRBD1 (5 bases). There are 15 residues in the CDR3. Trimming took 5 bases from V and 4 from J, leaving 17 bases between them. Germline V gives CDR1 MNHEY, CDR2 SVGAGI. The CDR3 DNA follows: TGTGCCAGCAGTCGAGAGACAGACGATGCCTATGGCTACACCTTC. Residues: CASSRETDDAYGYTF.

The chain joins TRBV4-1 to TRBJ1-6, with D possibly being TRBD1 (6 bases). V was trimmed by 1 base and J by 5 bases, leaving 12 bases between them. Germline CDR1 and CDR2: MGHRA and YSYEKL. The length of the CDR3 is 16 residues. The chain's CDR3 is CASSQGGPGDNSPLHF. CDR3 bases: TGCGCCAGCAGCCAAGGGGGGCCAGGGGATAATTCACCCCTCCACTTT.

This chain joins TRBV28 and TRBJ2-7; 8 bases line up with TRBD1. Trimming removed 6 bases from V and 7 bases from J; junction bases left unmatched: 14. Germline CDR1 reads MDHEN; CDR2 reads SYDVKM. The CDR3 has 15 amino acids. CDR3 protein: CASSLNGQGGEEQYF. As DNA, the CDR3 is TGTGCCAGCAGCCTAAATGGACAGGGCGGGGAGGAGCAGTACTTC. The full variable domain, its missing parts supplied by reference TRBV28 and TRBJ2-7, is DVKVTQSSRYLVKRTGEKVFLECVQDMDHENMFWYRQDPGLGLRLIYFSYDVKMKEKGDIPEGYSVSREKKERFSLILESASTNQTSMYLCASSLNGQGGEEQYFGPGTRLTVT.

With regard to this clone: The same CDR3 arises from other DNA sequences in this sample as well. The gene calls are TRBV4-2 and TRBJ2-5; a weak D match, TRBD1 (6 bases). The CDR3 has 13 residues. Germline V gene lookup returns CDR1 LGHNA and CDR2 YNFKEQ. With 2 bases removed from V and 5 bases from J, the gap between germline ends came to 9 bases. Here the CDR3 reads CASSQKDRETQYF. CDR3 sequence (DNA): TGTGCCAGCAGCCAAAAAGACAGGGAGACCCAGTACTTC.

The V call is TRBV27, the J call TRBJ2-1; D may be TRBD2 (7 bases). CDR1 is MNHEY, CDR2 SMNVEV, per germline (reference sequence). Trimming took 6 bases from V and 4 from J, leaving 10 bases between them. The CDR3 runs 13 residues. The CDR3 DNA reads TGTGCCAGCAGAGGGGGGGCATACAATGAGCAGTTCTTC. Its protein product is CASRGGAYNEQFF.

The gene calls are TRBV2 and TRBJ2-7; the match to TRBD2 covers 10 bases. The J segment lost 0 bases and the V segment lost 4 bases, leaving 3 bases of the junction unmatched. Germline lookup yields CDR1 SNHLY and CDR2 FYNNEI. The CDR3 loop spans 15 amino acids. CDR3 loop: CASSVLAGSSYEQYF. The DNA of the CDR3 is TGTGCCAGCAGTGTACTAGCGGGGAGCTCCTACGAGCAGTACTTC.

This clone came up a few times. The gene calls are TRBV7-2 and TRBJ2-1; 7 positions match TRBD2. The CDR3 runs 14 residues. The ends lost 4 bases at V and 4 bases at J; junction bases unmatched: 4. Germline V lookup: CDR1 SGHTA, CDR2 FQGNSA. The CDR3 loop reads CASSYRGVYNEQFF. The CDR3 DNA follows: TGTGCCAGCAGCTACCGGGGGGTTTACAATGAGCAGTTCTTC.

For the CDR3, the DNA is TGTGCCACCCAAGGACGGGGAACCACTGAAGCTTTCTTT. The encoded protein is CATQGRGTTEAFF. The J gene is TRBJ1-1, the V gene TRBV10-3; D uncertain. Germline V lookup: CDR1 ENHRY, CDR2 SYGVKD. The CDR3 runs to 13 residues. V shed 10 bases and J shed 4 bases, with 16 bases lying between them.

CDR3 sequence: CASTLPWTAETQYF. As DNA, the CDR3 is TGTGCCAGCACCCTCCCCTGGACAGCGGAGACCCAGTACTTC. This chain connects TRBV6-1 to TRBJ2-5, with a tentative D call TRBD1 (6 bases). This CDR3 is built from 14 residues. The V end was cut by 7 bases, the J end by 5 bases, with 17 bases between. Germline V gene data show CDR1 as MNHNS and CDR2 as SASEGT.

The table lists this clone with a few counts. The rearrangement uses TRBV27 and TRBJ2-3; possibly TRBD2 for D (6 bases). Germline CDR1 MNHEY, CDR2 SMNVEV (reference sequence). The CDR3 sequence is 15 residues long. The V and J ends lost 4 bases and 4 bases respectively, with 15 bases between them. The CDR3 bases are TGTGCCAGCAGTTCAGACGGGGGAGGCGCAGATACGCAGTATTTT. This codes for CASSSDGGGADTQYF.

The chain carries TRBV18 and TRBJ1-2, with unresolved D. This CDR3 spans 14 amino acids. The germline V gene encodes CDR1 KGHSH and CDR2 LQKENI. Trimming took off 5 bases at V and 6 bases at J, with 16 bases between the two ends. The DNA for the CDR3 is TGTGCCAGCTCATCCCTAGCGGGGTTAAATGGCTACACCTTC. It codes for CASSSLAGLNGYTF.